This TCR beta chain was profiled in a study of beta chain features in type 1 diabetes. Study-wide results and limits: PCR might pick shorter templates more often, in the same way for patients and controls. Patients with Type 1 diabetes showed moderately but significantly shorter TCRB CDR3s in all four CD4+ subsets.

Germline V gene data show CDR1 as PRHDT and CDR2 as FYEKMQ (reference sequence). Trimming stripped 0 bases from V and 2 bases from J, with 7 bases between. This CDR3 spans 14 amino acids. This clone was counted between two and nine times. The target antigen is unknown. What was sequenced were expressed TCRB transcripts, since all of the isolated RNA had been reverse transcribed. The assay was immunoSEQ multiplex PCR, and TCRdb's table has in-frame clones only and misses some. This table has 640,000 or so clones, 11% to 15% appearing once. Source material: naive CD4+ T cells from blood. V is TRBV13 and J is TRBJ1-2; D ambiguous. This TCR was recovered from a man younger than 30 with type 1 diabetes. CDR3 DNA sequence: TGTGCCAGCAGCTTAGGGACGGGGAACTATGGCTACACCTTC. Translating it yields CASSLGTGNYGYTF. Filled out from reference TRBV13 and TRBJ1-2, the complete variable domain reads AAGVIQSPRHLIKEKRETATLKCYPIPRHDTVYWYQQGPGQDPQFLISFYEKMQSDKGSIPDRFSAQQFSDYHSELNMSSLELGDSALYFCASSLGTGNYGYTFGSGTRLTVV.